These 14 T cell receptor beta chains share one sample of origin, sequenced in a study of technical replicates of blood from several donors (dated by TCRdb to about 2017). The method behind the library was the immunoSEQ multiplex PCR assay. Here the immuneACCESS table is served through TCRdb, limited to in-frame sequences with V and J called. Missing clones are a known gap in these copies; in checked studies unresolved V genes cover under half, and the rest lacks a known reason. Across this sample there are about 82,000 clones, with 96% seen only once. Jointly, the top ten make up 0.37% of the sample. Sequenced input: T cells isolated from PBMCs. The receptors shown here come from a human donor in good health.

The DNA of the CDR3 is TGTGCCATCAGTAAGGACACCTACGAGCAGTACTTC. Protein sequence: CAISKDTYEQYF. V and J are TRBV10-3 and TRBJ2-7; maybe TRBD1 (5 bases). This CDR3 has 12 residues. V gave up 5 bases and J gave up 2 bases, with 7 bases separating them. CDR1 and CDR2 (germline): ENHRY, SYGVKD.

The chain uses TRBV5-4 and TRBJ1-2; 7 nucleotides line up with TRBD1. In germline, CDR1 is SGHNT, CDR2 YYREEE (reference sequence). This CDR3 region has 15 residues. The J segment lost 4 bases and the V segment lost 4 bases, leaving 10 bases of the junction unmatched. For the CDR3, the DNA is TGTGCCAGCAGCCAGGGGGATCGATATCCCTATGGCTACACCTTC. It translates to CASSQGDRYPYGYTF.

The V call is TRBV15, the J call TRBJ2-7; a weak D match, TRBD2 (6 bases). The CDR3 covers 16 residues. V lost 0 bases and J 3 bases, leaving 15 bases between the germline ends. CDR1 and CDR2 from the germline V gene are LNHNV and YYDKDF (reference sequence). CDR3 region: CATSRDLGSGLYEQYF. The CDR3 DNA reads as TGTGCCACCAGCAGAGATTTGGGTAGCGGACTCTACGAGCAGTACTTC.

V gene TRBV29-1 combines with J gene TRBJ2-5; 14 positions agree with TRBD2. Looked up from germline, CDR1 is SQVTM and CDR2 is ANQGSEA. This CDR3 is 14 amino acids long. V shed 4 bases and J 8 bases; nucleotides not matched to a gene: 6. CDR3 in DNA: TGCAGCGTTGGGACTAGCGGGAGGACGGGTACCCAGTACTTC. Translating it yields CSVGTSGRTGTQYF.

V is TRBV9 and J is TRBJ1-2, with D unresolved. The CDR3 length is 11 residues. Per germline, CDR1 SGDLS and CDR2 YYNGEE. V lost 0 bases to trimming and J lost 10 bases, with 7 bases between them. The CDR3 DNA reads TGTGCCAGCAGCGTAGGGAGGGACTACACCTTC. It yields the protein CASSVGRDYTF.

J is TRBJ2-7 and V is TRBV29-1; 9 bases are a match to TRBD2. After removal of 6 bases from V and 2 bases from J, the junction contained 14 bases not matched to a gene. The CDR3 is made up of 16 amino acids. Germline V gene lookup returns CDR1 SQVTM and CDR2 ANQGSEA. CDR3 loop: CSVVGGIAGAAYEQYF. CDR3 sequence (DNA): TGCAGCGTGGTGGGGGGTATAGCGGGAGCCGCCTACGAGCAGTACTTC.

The CDR3 protein is CASSRDRTEAFF. In DNA form, the CDR3 reads TGCGCCAGCAGCCGAGACAGGACTGAAGCTTTCTTT. This rearrangement joins TRBV4-1 to TRBJ1-1, with D tentatively TRBD1 (6 bases). The V and J ends lost 4 bases and 5 bases respectively, with 8 bases between them. The germline V gene encodes CDR1 MGHRA and CDR2 YSYEKL. There are 12 residues in the CDR3.

The V and J genes are TRBV4-3 and TRBJ2-1; 8 nucleotides line up with TRBD2. Germline assignment: CDR1 LGHNA and CDR2 YSLEER. V lost 4 bases and J lost 10; bases outside the gene matches: 9. This CDR3 is 14 amino acids long. The CDR3 nucleotides are TGCGCCAGCAGCCTGTCTGGACTAGCTGTGGAGCAGTTCTTC. Translation: CASSLSGLAVEQFF.

The V and J genes are TRBV28 and TRBJ2-7; 7 positions match TRBD2. The germline CDR1 and CDR2 sequences are MDHEN and SYDVKM. V shed 4 bases and J 0 bases; nucleotides not matched to a gene: 3. This CDR3 is built from 14 residues. The CDR3 protein is CASSWAGVSYEQYF. In nucleotides, the CDR3 is TGTGCCAGCAGTTGGGCGGGAGTCTCCTACGAGCAGTACTTC.

The J gene is TRBJ1-1, the V gene TRBV15, with D uncertain. V was cut by 0 bases and J by 1 base, with 9 bases left in between. CDR3 length equals 15 residues. Germline CDR1 and CDR2: LNHNV and YYDKDF (reference sequence). The CDR3 loop reads CATSREVDTNTEAFF. CDR3 coding DNA: TGTGCCACCAGCAGAGAGGTAGACACGAACACTGAAGCTTTCTTT.

The V gene is TRBV27, the J gene TRBJ1-5; D might be TRBD1 (5 bases). Germline V gives CDR1 MNHEY, CDR2 SMNVEV (reference sequence). This CDR3 is built from 15 residues. The V and J ends lost 0 bases and 2 bases respectively, with 8 bases between them. CDR3 coding DNA: TGTGCCAGCAGTTTATCCAGGGTAGGCAATCAGCCCCAGCATTTT. The encoded protein is CASSLSRVGNQPQHF.

CDR3 nucleotides: TGTGCCAGTACGGGACTAGCGGGACTCACAGATACGCAGTATTTT. As protein: CASTGLAGLTDTQYF. The genes are TRBV25-1 and TRBJ2-3, with 13 bases matching TRBD2. CDR1 is MGHDK, CDR2 SYGVNS, per germline. V was clipped by 9 bases and J by 2 bases; unmatched bases: 5. CDR3 size: 15 residues.

The chain is built from TRBV7-2 and TRBJ2-2; D not resolved. There are 12 residues in the CDR3. Trimming took off 4 bases at V and 5 bases at J, with 5 bases between the two ends. Germline assignment: CDR1 SGHTA and CDR2 FQGNSA. This CDR3 is CASSSETGELFF. DNA of the CDR3: TGTGCCAGCAGCTCGGAGACCGGGGAGCTGTTTTTT.

DNA of the CDR3: TGCAGCGTTGAGACTAGCCTGAATGAGCAGTTCTTC. Encoded protein: CSVETSLNEQFF. This chain links TRBV29-1 with TRBJ2-1; 7 positions agree with TRBD2. Trimming cost V 3 bases and J 7 bases; bases outside gene matches: 3. The CDR3 is 12 amino acids. Germline V gives CDR1 SQVTM, CDR2 ANQGSEA.